This TCR beta chain was retrieved from a study of CD8 T cells in Susac syndrome. Germline CDR1 ENHRY, CDR2 SYGVKD. The CDR3 is 14 residues long. The V and J ends lost 3 bases and 1 base respectively, with 9 bases between them. Comment on this clonotype: Its cognate antigen is unknown.

With random hexamers, roughly 0.5 to 1 ug RNA was reverse transcribed. An immunoSEQ multiplex PCR amplified TCR beta CDR3 over 54 Vbeta and 13 Jbeta. TCRdb ran MiXCR on the immunoSEQ multiplex PCR reads and lists one entry per CDR3 protein. The sample has 300,000 to 350,000 distinct CDR3 sequences; roughly nine tenths are singletons. Study observations and caveats: The study conceded that relatively few individuals underwent its TCR sequencing and HLA analysis.

CD8+ and CD4+ T cells from blood underwent TCR beta sequencing, which was carried out in a high-throughput format. Negative isolation was used for CD8+ and CD4+ T cells, and FACS enrichment was applied to TEMRA cells. The TCR was taken from a human donor with multiple sclerosis. The chain carries TRBV10-3 and TRBJ1-1; no clear D gene. The sequenced sample was CD4+ T cells from PBMCs. CDR3 coding DNA: TGTGCCATCAGTGAAAGGAACTCGAACACTGAAGCTTTCTTT. This translates into CAISERNSNTEAFF.